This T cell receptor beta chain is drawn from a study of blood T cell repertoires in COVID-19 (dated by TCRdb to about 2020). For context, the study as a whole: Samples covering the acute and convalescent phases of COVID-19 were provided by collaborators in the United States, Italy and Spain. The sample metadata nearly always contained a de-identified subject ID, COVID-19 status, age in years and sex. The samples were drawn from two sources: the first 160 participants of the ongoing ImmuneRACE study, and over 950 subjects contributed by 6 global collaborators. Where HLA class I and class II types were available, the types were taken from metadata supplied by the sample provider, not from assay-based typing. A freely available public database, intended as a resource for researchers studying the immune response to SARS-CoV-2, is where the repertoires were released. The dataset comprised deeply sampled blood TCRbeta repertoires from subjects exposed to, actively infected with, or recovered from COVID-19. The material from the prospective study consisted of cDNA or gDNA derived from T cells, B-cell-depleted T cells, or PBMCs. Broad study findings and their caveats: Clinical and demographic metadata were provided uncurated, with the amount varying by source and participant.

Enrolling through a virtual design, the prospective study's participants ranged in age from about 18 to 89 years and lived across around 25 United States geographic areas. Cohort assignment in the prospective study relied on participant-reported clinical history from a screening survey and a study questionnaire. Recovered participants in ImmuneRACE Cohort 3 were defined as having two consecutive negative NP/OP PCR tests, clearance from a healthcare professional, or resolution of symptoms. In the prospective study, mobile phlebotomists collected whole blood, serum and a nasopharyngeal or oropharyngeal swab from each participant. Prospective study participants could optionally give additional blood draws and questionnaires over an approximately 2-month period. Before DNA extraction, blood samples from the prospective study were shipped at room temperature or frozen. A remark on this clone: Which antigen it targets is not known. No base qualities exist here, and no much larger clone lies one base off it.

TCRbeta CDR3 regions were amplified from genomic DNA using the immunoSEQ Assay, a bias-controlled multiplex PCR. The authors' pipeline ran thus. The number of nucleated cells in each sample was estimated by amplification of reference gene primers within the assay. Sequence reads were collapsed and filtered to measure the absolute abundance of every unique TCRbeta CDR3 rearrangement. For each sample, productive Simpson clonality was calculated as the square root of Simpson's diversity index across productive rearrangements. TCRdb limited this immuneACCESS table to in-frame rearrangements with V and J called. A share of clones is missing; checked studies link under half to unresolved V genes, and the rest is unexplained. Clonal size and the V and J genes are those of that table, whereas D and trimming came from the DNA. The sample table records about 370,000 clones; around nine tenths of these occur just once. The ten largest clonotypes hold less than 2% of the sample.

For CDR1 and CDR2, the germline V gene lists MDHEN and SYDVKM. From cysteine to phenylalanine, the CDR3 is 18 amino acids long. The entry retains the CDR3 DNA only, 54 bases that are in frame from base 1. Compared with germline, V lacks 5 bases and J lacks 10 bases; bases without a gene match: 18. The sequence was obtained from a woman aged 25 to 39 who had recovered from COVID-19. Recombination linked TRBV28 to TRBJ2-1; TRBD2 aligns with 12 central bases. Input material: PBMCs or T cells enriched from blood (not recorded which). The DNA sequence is TGTGCCAGCAGTGGATCCGGGACTAGCGGGCCTCAAGGCGTCGAGCAGTTCTTC. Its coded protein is CASSGSGTSGPQGVEQFF.